This T cell receptor (beta chain) originates from a study of blood T cell repertoires in COVID-19. Study-level information: The samples span acute and convalescent COVID-19 from the United States, Italy and Spain. The cDNA or gDNA used as material had been derived from T cells, B-cell-depleted T cells, or PBMCs.

Germline CDR1 reads SGHDN; CDR2 reads FVKESK. V was clipped by 4 bases and J by 2 bases, with 21 bases between them. This CDR3 region has 18 residues. The repertoire was sequenced with immunoSEQ multiplex PCR; TCRdb's copy has only in-frame clones and lacks some. The data contain 55,000 to 80,000 clones, around four fifths of them singletons. The chain uses TRBV14 and TRBJ2-1, with D possibly matching TRBD2 (5 bases). This sequence was found in a woman of 80 years or more with acute or convalescent COVID-19. Sample: peripheral blood. In DNA form, the CDR3 reads TGTGCCAGCAGCCCCTGGAGGCTTCGCGGAACGGCCTACAATGAGCAGTTCTTC. The encoded protein is CASSPWRLRGTAYNEQFF.